This T cell receptor (beta chain) is drawn from a study of a mutant IDH1 vaccine in newly diagnosed glioma. Study-level information: Treated patients, averaging around 40 years, were 62.5% male and around 40% female. Most had both radiotherapy and temozolomide beforehand; others had only one.

Data came from immunoSEQ multiplex PCR; TCRdb stores just in-frame clones and leaves some out. The sample includes approximately 88,000 clones, roughly 75% of them seen just once. In regard to this clone: Its antigen is unknown.

Notes on the study in general: Across multiple MHC alleles, 93.3% of patients had vaccine-induced responses.

Documented time point: baseline, week 1 (first vaccination visit). Treatment specified: pre-vaccination baseline after standard-of-care therapy. J lost 2 bases, V lost 4 bases, and 3 bases had no gene match. This CDR3 comprises 14 residues. Germline V gives CDR1 SGHVS, CDR2 FQNEAQ. V and J are TRBV7-8 and TRBJ2-7; 9 bases map to TRBD1. Sequenced material: PBMCs, taken from a glioma patient treated with radiotherapy, temozolomide or both. The sequence derives from a man between 40 and 49 years old with glioma. Here the CDR3 DNA reads TGTGCCAGCAGCTCCCGGGACAGGGCCTACGAGCAGTACTTC. Protein product: CASSSRDRAYEQYF.